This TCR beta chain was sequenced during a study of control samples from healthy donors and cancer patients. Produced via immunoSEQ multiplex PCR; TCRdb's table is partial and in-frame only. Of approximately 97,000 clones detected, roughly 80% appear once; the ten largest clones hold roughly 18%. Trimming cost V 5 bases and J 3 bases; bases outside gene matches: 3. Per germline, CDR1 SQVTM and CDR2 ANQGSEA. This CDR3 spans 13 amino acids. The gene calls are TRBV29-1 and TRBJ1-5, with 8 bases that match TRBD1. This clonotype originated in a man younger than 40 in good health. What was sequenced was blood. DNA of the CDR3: TGCAGCGTTACAGGGGGATTCAATCAGCCCCAGCATTTT. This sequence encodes CSVTGGFNQPQHF.